The clone carrying this TCR beta chain was observed a handful of times. Its specificity is not known. TCRdb fed the 5' RACE reads into MiXCR, producing one record per CDR3 protein. The sample lists about 350,000 distinct CDR3 sequences, roughly an eighth occurring once. This entry belongs to a study of T-cell memory formation after mild COVID-19. Turning to the study itself: TCR clusters mostly belonged to single donors. General study results and limits: Pre-infection memory contained some responding clones, which suggested that cross-reactive memory had joined.

J was trimmed by 5 bases and V by 10 bases; bases with no gene match: 6. The CDR3 has 12 amino acids. The V gene's germline CDR1 is SNHLY and CDR2 FYNNEI. The chain recombines TRBV2 with TRBJ2-5, with 8 bases matching TRBD1. This TCR was recovered from a man younger than 35 who had mild COVID-19 (a few samples of this study predate the infection). Cell type and time point are not known. The sequencing input was PBMCs or a T cell subset sorted from them (not recorded which). This chain's CDR3 is CATGTGAETQYF. Here the CDR3 DNA reads TGTGCCACTGGGACAGGAGCGGAGACCCAGTACTTC.